This TCR beta chain stems from a study of cytomegalovirus exposure and HLA in healthy donors. This clone was observed a single time. With 60 Vbeta and 13 Jbeta primers, the PCR was carried out. Data came from immunoSEQ multiplex PCR; TCRdb stores just in-frame clones and leaves some out. Among a few hundred thousand clones listed, around two thirds were seen once. Germline V gives CDR1 SGHRS, CDR2 YFSETQ. The CDR3 extends over 18 amino acids. V shed 4 bases, J shed 7 bases, and the junction held 14 bases outside the gene matches. This clonotype was obtained from a female donor in good health and CMV-seronegative. Sequencing input: PBMCs. V usage is TRBV5-1 and J usage is TRBJ2-2; 12 bases are a match to TRBD2. This chain's CDR3 is CASSPRLAGAVRDGELFF. For the CDR3, the DNA is TGCGCCAGCAGCCCAAGACTAGCGGGAGCGGTTAGGGACGGGGAGCTGTTTTTT.